This T cell receptor beta chain came from a study of post-analysis software for immune sequencing data. As for the study in general: Disease courses included relapsing-remitting, secondary progressive and progressive-relapsing multiple sclerosis.

The CDR3 sequence is 14 residues long. Germline CDR1 DFQATT, CDR2 SNEGSKA (reference sequence). Study-wide points: Patients with multiple sclerosis recorded significantly lower normalized Chao1 diversity than controls, the study found. Compared with controls, patients had more of roughly 5 TRBV segments, including TRBV5-6, TRBV5-1 and TRBV20-1.

The library was made from cDNA and included unique molecular identifiers. TCRdb ran MiXCR on the PCR reads and lists one entry per CDR3 protein. This table holds hundreds of thousands of distinct CDR3 sequences, approximately 30% found once. Note on this clonotype: Antigen specificity is unknown.

This TCR was recovered from a girl aged 5-17 years with multiple sclerosis. The sequenced sample was blood. J is TRBJ2-5 and V is TRBV20-1; D assignment may be TRBD1 or TRBD2 (5 bases each). Gene TRBJ2-7 matches the end of the DNA better, so the J call may be wrong. The CDR3 sequence: CSAPPTGSGNEQYF. CDR3 in DNA: TGCAGTGCTCCTCCTACAGGTTCCGGGAACGAGCAGTACTTC.